Sequencing of this T cell receptor beta chain was carried out in a study of Ad26.COV2.S vaccination and SARS-CoV-2 variants. Study overall: Within the COV1001 Ad26.COV2.S trial arm, the donor was enrolled. Intramuscularly, Ad26.COV2.S was given either once or twice, 56 days apart.

Germline V gives CDR1 SGDLS, CDR2 YYNGEE. The CDR3 totals 15 residues. Unmatched junction bases numbered 5, after V lost 5 bases and J lost 0 bases. As to treatment: roughly 18 received Ad26.COV2.S at low or high dose, single or two shots; 5 received placebo; per-sample allocation not given. Vaccine and placebo recipients were sampled on day 63 after the first injection. Sequencing was performed with immunoSEQ multiplex PCR; in TCRdb, only in-frame clones are kept and a portion is missing. The table records under 550,000 clones, 75% to 95% of them present only once. This clone was detected once. Its antigen is unidentified. Broader study findings: Those who received the vaccine showed greater spike-specific TCR breadth than those given placebo. Non-spike TCR breadth did not differ much between vaccine and placebo recipients.

This chain joins TRBV9 and TRBJ1-1; TRBD1 matches 9 bases. Sequencing used peripheral blood, obtained in a trial of Ad26.COV2.S vaccine versus placebo. The TCR sequence derives from a person between 18 and 65 years old who received the Ad26.COV2.S COVID-19 vaccine or a placebo. The DNA for the CDR3 is TGTGCCAGCAGACGACAGGGGGGAATGAACACTGAAGCTTTCTTT. Translation: CASRRQGGMNTEAFF.